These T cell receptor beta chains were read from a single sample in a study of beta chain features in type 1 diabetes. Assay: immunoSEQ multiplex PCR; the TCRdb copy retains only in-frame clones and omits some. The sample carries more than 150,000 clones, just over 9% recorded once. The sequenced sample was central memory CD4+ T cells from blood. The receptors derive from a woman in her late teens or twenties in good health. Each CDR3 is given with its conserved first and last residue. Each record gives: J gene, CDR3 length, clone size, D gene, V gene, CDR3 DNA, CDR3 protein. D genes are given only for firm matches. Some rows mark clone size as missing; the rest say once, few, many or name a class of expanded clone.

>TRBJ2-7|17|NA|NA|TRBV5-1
TGCGCCAGCAGCTTGCCCTCGGGATCCCCCGAGGCCTACGAGCAGTACTTC
CASSLPSGSPEAYEQYF
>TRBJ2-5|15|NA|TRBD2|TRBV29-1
TGCAGCGTTGGCGGGACTAGCGGGGGTGGAGAGACCCAGTACTTC
CSVGGTSGGGETQYF
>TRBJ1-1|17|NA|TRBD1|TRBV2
TGTGCCAGCAGTGAAAGAGTGGGACAGGGGATGAACACTGAAGCTTTCTTT
CASSERVGQGMNTEAFF
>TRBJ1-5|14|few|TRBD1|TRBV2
TGTGCCAGCAGGGGGACAGGTAGCAATCAGCCCCAGCATTTT
CASRGTGSNQPQHF
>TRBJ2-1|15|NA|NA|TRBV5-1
TGCGCCAGCAGCTTAGCGGTAAGCTCCTACAATGAGCAGTTCTTC
CASSLAVSSYNEQFF
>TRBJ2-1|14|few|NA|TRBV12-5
TGTGCTAGTGGTTTGGACGGACAGTACAATGAGCAGTTCTTC
CASGLDGQYNEQFF
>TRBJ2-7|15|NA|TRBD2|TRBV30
TGTGCCTGGAGTTGGGCTAGCGGGAACACCTACGAGCAGTACTTC
CAWSWASGNTYEQYF
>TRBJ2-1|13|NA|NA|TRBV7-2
TGTGCCAGCAGCTTAACTAGCAGCAATGAGCAGTTCTTC
CASSLTSSNEQFF
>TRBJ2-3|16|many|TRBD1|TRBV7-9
TGTGCCAGCAGCTCCGGGACAGGGATCGGCACGGATACGCAGTATTTT
CASSSGTGIGTDTQYF
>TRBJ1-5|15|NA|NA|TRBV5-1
TGCGCCAGCAGCCCTACAGGGAATAGTCATCAGCCCCAGCATTTT
CASSPTGNSHQPQHF
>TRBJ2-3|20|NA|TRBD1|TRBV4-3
TGCGCCAGCAGCCAAGAGGGTACATTTGGACAGGGAGGATCCACAGATACGCAGTATTTT
CASSQEGTFGQGGSTDTQYF
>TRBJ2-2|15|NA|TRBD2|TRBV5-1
TGCGCCAGCAGCTTTACTAGCGGAATAACCGGGGAGCTGTTTTTT
CASSFTSGITGELFF
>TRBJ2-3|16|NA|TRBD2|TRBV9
TGTGCCAGCAGCGTCGGGACTAGCGGGGCCGGAGATACGCAGTATTTT
CASSVGTSGAGDTQYF
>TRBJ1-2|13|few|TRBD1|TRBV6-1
TGTGCCAGCACGGAGGGACAGCACTATGGCTACACCTTC
CASTEGQHYGYTF
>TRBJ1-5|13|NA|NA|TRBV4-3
TGCGCCAGCAGCCAAGAATTATCGGAGCCCCAGCATTTT
CASSQELSEPQHF
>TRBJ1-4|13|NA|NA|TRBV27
TGTGCCAGCAGCCCCGTCACTAATGAAAAACTGTTTTTT
CASSPVTNEKLFF
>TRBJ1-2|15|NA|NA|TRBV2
TGTGCCAGCAGTGAAGTAAGCGGGACTAACTATGGCTACACCTTC
CASSEVSGTNYGYTF
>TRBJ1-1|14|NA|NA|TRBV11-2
TGTGCCAGCAGCTTACGGGGGTTTGGCACTGAAGCTTTCTTT
CASSLRGFGTEAFF
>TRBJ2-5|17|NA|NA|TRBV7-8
TGTGCCAGCAGCTTAAACCAAGGGGGAGCAGGCCAAGAGACCCAGTACTTC
CASSLNQGGAGQETQYF
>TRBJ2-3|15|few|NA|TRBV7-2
TGTGCCAGCAGCTTCGGAGCGGTCCGCACAGATACGCAGTATTTT
CASSFGAVRTDTQYF
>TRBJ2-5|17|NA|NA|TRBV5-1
TGCGCCAGCAGCCGCGTCGGAGGGAATGATTGGGAAGAGACCCAGTACTTC
CASSRVGGNDWEETQYF
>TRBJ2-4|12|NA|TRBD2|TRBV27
TGTGCCAGCAGTGGGGGGGAAAACATTCAGTACTTC
CASSGGENIQYF
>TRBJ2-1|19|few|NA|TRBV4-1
TGCGCCAGCAGCCAAGAAGGGGGTCGAGGGTGGGGCTCCTACAATGAGCAGTTCTTC
CASSQEGGRGWGSYNEQFF
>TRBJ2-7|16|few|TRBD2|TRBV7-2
TGTGCCAGCAGCCCATCGGCGGGGGGAAGCTCCTACGAGCAGTACTTC
CASSPSAGGSSYEQYF
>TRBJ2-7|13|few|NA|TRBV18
TGTGCCAGCTCACCCAACACAGGGCCCGAGCAGTACTTC
CASSPNTGPEQYF
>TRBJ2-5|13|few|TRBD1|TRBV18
TGTGCCAGCTCACCCGGGACAGAAGAGACCCAGTACTTC
CASSPGTEETQYF
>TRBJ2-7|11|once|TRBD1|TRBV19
TGTGCTGTGACAGGGCCCTACGAGCAGTACTTC
CAVTGPYEQYF
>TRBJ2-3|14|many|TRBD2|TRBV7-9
TGTGCCAGCAGCCGAGCGGGGGGAACAGATACGCAGTATTTT
CASSRAGGTDTQYF
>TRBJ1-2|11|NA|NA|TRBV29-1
TGCAGCGTTGGCAGGGACTATGGCTACACCTTC
CSVGRDYGYTF